The rows below give T cell receptor beta chains drawn from one sample of a study of T cell responses to AZD1222 COVID-19 vaccine. Using immunoSEQ multiplex PCR, the repertoire was profiled, and TCRdb retains in-frame clones only, with some absent. The data contain around 140,000 clones, roughly 92% of them singletons. Specimen: peripheral blood, collected on day 0 of AZD1222 vaccination. The source is an adult in good health. Each CDR3 is given without its conserved first and last residue. Each record gives: V gene, J gene, CDR3 protein.

V: TRBV29-1
J: TRBJ2-5
CDR3: SAQRGGPGLWD

V: TRBV6-5
J: TRBJ2-2
CDR3: ASTGTTETGELF

V: TRBV19
J: TRBJ1-2
CDR3: ASRRQQGGLPGYT

V: TRBV7-2
J: TRBJ2-7
CDR3: ASSSQTGSYEQY

V: TRBV27
J: TRBJ2-1
CDR3: ASSPGTGMREQF

V: TRBV7-8
J: TRBJ1-2
CDR3: ASSRGGGLGGYT

V: TRBV10-3
J: TRBJ1-1
CDR3: AIRAGRADTEAF

V: TRBV28
J: TRBJ1-1
CDR3: ASSLTGARGRRAF

V: TRBV14
J: TRBJ2-5
CDR3: ASSLGETQY

V: TRBV11-3
J: TRBJ2-7
CDR3: ASSLGTGGYEQY

V: TRBV19
J: TRBJ2-3
CDR3: ASRTHRAGEKDTQY

V: TRBV11-2
J: TRBJ2-3
CDR3: ASSSRGVAGGPLDTQY

V: TRBV20-1
J: TRBJ2-7
CDR3: SALAGGGKY

V: TRBV6-5
J: TRBJ1-5
CDR3: ASSYTDSSNQPQH

V: TRBV27
J: TRBJ1-6
CDR3: ASSLKGHH

V: TRBV4-1
J: TRBJ1-6
CDR3: ASSQVGAGEKSPLH

V: TRBV7-2
J: TRBJ2-1
CDR3: ASSLEGYRSYNEQF

V: TRBV2
J: TRBJ2-6
CDR3: ASSEGWTRGPGANVLT

V: TRBV6-1
J: TRBJ2-1
CDR3: ASSEGGGQVNEQF

V: TRBV20-1
J: TRBJ2-5
CDR3: SASLGEEIQY

V: TRBV18
J: TRBJ2-2
CDR3: ASSPFKDRVVTGELF

V: TRBV3-1/TRBV3-2
J: TRBJ1-2
CDR3: ASSPGHGTGRGGYT

V: TRBV6-5
J: TRBJ1-1
CDR3: ATHRGQRNTEAF

V: TRBV10-3
J: TRBJ2-7
CDR3: AISDSGNPYEQY

V: TRBV12-3/TRBV12-4
J: TRBJ1-6
CDR3: ASSFYNSPLH

V: TRBV29-1
J: TRBJ1-5
CDR3: SVAQGSNQPQH

V: TRBV6-5
J: TRBJ1-6
CDR3: ASSLALGDSPLH

V: TRBV11-3
J: TRBJ1-1
CDR3: ASSLAGQGVF

V: TRBV6-4
J: TRBJ1-1
CDR3: ASSDSRFSEAF

V: TRBV5-1
J: TRBJ1-1
CDR3: ASSSGFNTEAF

V: TRBV6-5
J: TRBJ2-7
CDR3: ASSQGQGAYEQY

V: TRBV28
J: TRBJ1-3
CDR3: ASSGGGRSSGNTIY

V: TRBV3-1/TRBV3-2
J: TRBJ2-2
CDR3: ASSPAGEAGELF

V: TRBV27
J: TRBJ2-7
CDR3: ASSLSRLGFGEEQY

V: TRBV24-1
J: TRBJ1-1
CDR3: ATRGGQINTEAF

V: TRBV2
J: TRBJ2-3
CDR3: ASSDSDIGY

V: TRBV29-1
J: TRBJ1-1
CDR3: SVEDFPQMNTEAF

V: TRBV6-1
J: TRBJ1-5
CDR3: ASSESGGYQPQH

V: TRBV12-3/TRBV12-4
J: TRBJ1-5
CDR3: ASSLQGNQPQH

V: TRBV5-1
J: TRBJ2-2
CDR3: ASSLEKPTNTGELF

V: TRBV11-2
J: TRBJ2-3
CDR3: ASSSRRQGGGATDTQY

V: TRBV12-3/TRBV12-4
J: TRBJ1-1
CDR3: ASGLQANTEAF

V: TRBV9
J: TRBJ1-2
CDR3: ASSVEEGTYGYT

V: TRBV12-3/TRBV12-4
J: TRBJ1-4
CDR3: ASSSGLGKLF

V: TRBV19
J: TRBJ2-1
CDR3: ACRSGLPYNEQF

V: TRBV27
J: TRBJ1-2
CDR3: ASSFRGIYGYT

V: TRBV9
J: TRBJ1-6
CDR3: ASSVGPSSYNSPLH

V: TRBV6-5
J: TRBJ2-7
CDR3: ASSYSKPPEQY

V: TRBV5-1
J: TRBJ1-1
CDR3: ASSGPGLRNTEAF

V: TRBV19
J: TRBJ1-6
CDR3: ASTPTWGTYNSPLH

V: TRBV28
J: TRBJ2-7
CDR3: ASNVRSSYEQY

V: TRBV4-1
J: TRBJ1-1
CDR3: ASSQMPGQYTEAF

V: TRBV5-4
J: TRBJ1-4
CDR3: ASSLSGQGSEKLF

V: TRBV7-2
J: TRBJ1-1
CDR3: ASSRQGMNTEAF